This TCR beta chain was obtained from a study of blood T cell repertoires in COVID-19. Turning to the study itself: Material from acute and convalescent COVID-19 was sourced from the United States, Italy and Spain. PBMCs, B-cell-depleted T cells, or T cells were the source of the cDNA or gDNA that made up the material.

As processed by the authors: Reference gene primer amplification yielded estimated nucleated cell counts. Produced via immunoSEQ multiplex PCR; TCRdb's table is partial and in-frame only. V and J calls and clone size are as listed in that table; D and trimming were resolved from the DNA. The data hold 88,000 or so clones, with more than 75% observed a single time. This clone turned up a few times. The J segment lost 4 bases and the V segment lost 8 bases, leaving 9 bases of the junction unmatched. Germline CDR1 reads LGHDT; CDR2 reads YNNKEL (reference sequence). The CDR3 totals 15 residues. Sequenced material: peripheral blood. This TCR was sampled from a human donor in a cohort sampled during active COVID-19. The chain couples TRBV3-1 (or the pseudogene TRBV3-2) to TRBJ2-2, with 8 nucleotides matching TRBD1. CDR3 loop: CASEDRGISTGELFF. DNA of the CDR3: TGTGCCAGCGAAGACAGGGGAATCTCCACCGGGGAGCTGTTTTTT.